The rows below give T cell receptor beta chains drawn from one sample of a study of T cells in localized non-small cell lung cancer. Clones were read by immunoSEQ multiplex PCR, and TCRdb kept only the in-frame ones, dropping some. This table holds 20,000 to 30,000 clones, 86% found once. The material was peripheral blood, obtained before any cancer treatment. The receptors here all came from a woman aged 40 to 75 with stage I lung adenocarcinoma. Each CDR3 is given with its conserved first and last residue. Fields, in order: V gene, clone size, D gene, J gene, CDR3 protein, CDR3 DNA. A D gene is named only where the DNA matches it firmly. Some rows have no size entry. The others give once, few or many, or a class for an expanded clone.

>TRBV7-9|NA|NA|TRBJ2-6
CATPVVSVYGANVLTF
TGTGCCACCCCAGTCGTCTCAGTGTATGGGGCCAACGTCCTGACTTTC
>TRBV4-1|NA|NA|TRBJ1-2
CASSQDGGHRGVYGYTF
TGCGCCAGCAGCCAAGACGGGGGGCACCGCGGCGTCTATGGCTACACCTTC
>TRBV14|NA|NA|TRBJ1-1
CASSQDETGEAFF
TGTGCCAGCAGCCAAGACGAGACAGGTGAAGCTTTCTTT
>TRBV10-3|NA|NA|TRBJ2-7
CAISRSLSYEQYF
TGTGCCATCAGTCGCAGTCTGTCCTACGAGCAGTACTTC
>TRBV19|NA|NA|TRBJ1-6
CASSIGQGSYNSPLHF
TGTGCCAGTAGTATAGGTCAGGGCTCCTATAATTCACCCCTCCACTTT
>TRBV28|NA|NA|TRBJ1-4
CASSLDEPKLFF
TGTGCCAGCAGTTTAGACGAGCCCAAACTGTTTTTT
>TRBV10-2|NA|NA|TRBJ2-4
CASPGEPSAKNIQYF
TGCGCCAGCCCTGGGGAGCCGTCAGCCAAAAACATTCAGTACTTC
>TRBV11-3|few|TRBD2|TRBJ2-3
CASSLGGGAGDTQYF
TGTGCCAGCAGCTTAGGCGGGGGGGCCGGGGATACGCAGTATTTT
>TRBV4-1|NA|NA|TRBJ2-3
CASSQSTDTQYF
TGCGCCAGCAGCCAGAGCACAGATACGCAGTATTTT
>TRBV19|NA|NA|TRBJ1-2
CASSISTSGYTF
TGTGCCAGTAGTATTTCCACTTCTGGCTACACCTTC
>TRBV30|NA|NA|TRBJ1-5
CAWSEGVGQPQHF
TGTGCCTGGAGTGAAGGGGTAGGTCAGCCCCAGCATTTT
>TRBV28|NA|NA|TRBJ1-4
CASSPGSATNEKLFF
TGTGCCAGCAGTCCAGGGTCGGCAACTAATGAAAAACTGTTTTTT
>TRBV9|few|NA|TRBJ1-4
CASSVGWPTNEKLFF
TGTGCCAGCAGCGTAGGCTGGCCAACTAATGAAAAACTGTTTTTT
>TRBV18|once|TRBD2|TRBJ2-7
CASSPPIAGDYEQYF
TGTGCCAGCTCACCACCGATAGCGGGGGACTACGAGCAGTACTTC
>TRBV25-1|NA|NA|TRBJ1-1
CASSEYRGGDTEAFF
TGTGCCAGCAGTGAATACCGGGGCGGGGACACTGAAGCTTTCTTT
>TRBV7-3|NA|NA|TRBJ2-1
CASSLSSAGNEQFF
TGTGCCAGCAGCTTAAGTTCGGCGGGGAATGAGCAGTTCTTC
>TRBV6-1|NA|NA|TRBJ2-5
CASSEYQETQYF
TGTGCCAGCAGTGAGTACCAAGAGACCCAGTACTTC
>TRBV7-9|NA|TRBD1|TRBJ1-1
CASSPQDREWTEAFF
TGTGCCAGCAGCCCCCAGGACAGGGAATGGACTGAAGCTTTCTTT
>TRBV19|NA|NA|TRBJ2-5
CASKSSGTKKTQYF
TGTGCCAGTAAGTCCTCCGGGACCAAAAAGACCCAGTACTTC
>TRBV7-9|NA|NA|TRBJ1-5
CASSGQLNQPQHF
TGTGCCAGCTCCGGACAGCTCAATCAGCCCCAGCATTTT
>TRBV7-6|NA|NA|TRBJ1-2
CASSLGPGGYTF
TGTGCCAGCAGCTTAGGTCCTGGTGGCTACACCTTC
>TRBV7-2|once|NA|TRBJ2-3
CASTQNRGDTQYF
TGTGCCAGCACCCAAAATCGGGGAGATACGCAGTATTTT
>TRBV10-3|NA|NA|TRBJ2-7
CAITEGSSYEQYF
TGTGCCATCACAGAGGGGAGCTCCTACGAGCAGTACTTC
>TRBV15|NA|NA|TRBJ2-2
CATSRGFPGELFF
TGTGCCACCAGCAGAGGGTTCCCCGGGGAGCTGTTTTTT
>TRBV7-2|NA|NA|TRBJ2-3
CASTVGDTQYF
TGTGCCAGCACCGTAGGAGATACGCAGTATTTT
>TRBV15|NA|NA|TRBJ1-2
CATSRRGRSDNYGYTF
TGTGCCACCAGCAGACGGGGTCGGTCAGACAACTATGGCTACACCTTC
>TRBV30|once|NA|TRBJ2-1
CAWSRGLDNEQFF
TGTGCCTGGAGTCGGGGACTGGACAATGAGCAGTTCTTC
>TRBV11-2|NA|NA|TRBJ2-7
CASSQSYEQYF
TGTGCCAGCAGTCAATCCTACGAGCAGTACTTC
>TRBV18|NA|NA|TRBJ1-1
CASSPAGQSNTEAFF
TGTGCCAGCTCACCAGCGGGACAATCGAACACTGAAGCTTTCTTT
>TRBV4-3|NA|NA|TRBJ1-3
CASSRTLGTFLGNTIYF
TGCGCCAGCAGCCGAACCCTGGGGACCTTCTTAGGAAACACCATATATTTT
>TRBV7-2|NA|NA|TRBJ1-3
CASSLALQNSGNTIYF
TGTGCCAGCAGCTTAGCCCTACAGAACTCTGGAAACACCATATATTTT
>TRBV28|NA|TRBD1|TRBJ1-2
CASSLRDSIGYTF
TGTGCCAGCAGTCTCCGGGACAGCATAGGCTACACCTTC
>TRBV19|NA|NA|TRBJ2-1
CASTPRDSGDGEQFF
TGTGCCAGTACCCCTCGGGACTCGGGAGACGGTGAGCAGTTCTTC
>TRBV5-6|once|NA|TRBJ2-3
CASSLMAGDITDTQYF
TGTGCCAGCAGCTTGATGGCGGGGGACATCACAGATACGCAGTATTTT
>TRBV7-2|NA|TRBD2|TRBJ2-1
CASSVGASGGVSSYNEQFF
TGTGCCAGCAGCGTAGGGGCTAGCGGGGGAGTGAGCTCCTACAATGAGCAGTTCTTC
>TRBV5-1|NA|NA|TRBJ1-2
CASSFSRADYGYTF
TGCGCCAGCAGCTTCTCCAGGGCTGACTATGGCTACACCTTC
>TRBV28|NA|NA|TRBJ1-5
CARRTAGAGNQPQHF
TGTGCCAGGAGAACGGCAGGAGCGGGGAATCAGCCCCAGCATTTT
>TRBV7-2|NA|NA|TRBJ2-5
CASTRSGGRQETQYF
TGTGCCAGCACCAGAAGCGGTGGGCGGCAAGAGACCCAGTACTTC
>TRBV2|NA|TRBD2|TRBJ2-7
CASSESWRTRVDSYEQYF
TGTGCCAGCAGTGAGAGCTGGAGGACTAGAGTCGACTCCTACGAGCAGTACTTC
>TRBV10-3|NA|NA|TRBJ1-5
CAINWDRNQPQHF
TGTGCCATCAATTGGGATCGCAATCAGCCCCAGCATTTT
>TRBV5-6|NA|NA|TRBJ2-5
CASSLEGPETQYF
TGTGCCAGCAGCTTGGAAGGGCCAGAGACCCAGTACTTC
>TRBV9|NA|NA|TRBJ1-4
CASSVAVGEYNEKLFF
TGTGCCAGCAGCGTAGCAGTGGGGGAGTATAATGAAAAACTGTTTTTT
>TRBV10-3|NA|NA|TRBJ2-1
CAISESGSPNEQFF
TGTGCCATCAGTGAGTCAGGCAGCCCTAATGAGCAGTTCTTC
>TRBV5-4|NA|NA|TRBJ1-4
CASTTVTEVLWIF
TGTGCCAGCACCACTGTAACGGAGGTACTCTGGATTTTT
>TRBV10-3|NA|NA|TRBJ2-1
CAISESIAEYNEQFF
TGTGCCATCAGTGAGTCGATAGCGGAATACAATGAGCAGTTCTTC
>TRBV18|NA|NA|TRBJ2-5
CASSRLGETQYF
TGTGCCAGCTCCCGTCTTGGGGAGACCCAGTACTTC